These 19 T cell receptor beta chains share one sample of origin, sequenced in a study of blood T cell repertoires in COVID-19. The protocol was immunoSEQ multiplex PCR, while the TCRdb copy is restricted to in-frame clones and leaves out a portion. Of approximately 270,000 clones in the sample, roughly 88% were seen once. The sequencing input was PBMCs or T cells enriched from blood (not recorded which). These receptors came from a young woman who had recovered from COVID-19.

The genes are TRBV20-1 and TRBJ1-1; D not certain. The CDR3 is 11 residues long. The germline V gene encodes CDR1 DFQATT and CDR2 SNEGSKA (reference sequence). This chain's CDR3 is CRTTMNTEAFF. The CDR3 DNA follows: TGCAGAACCACTATGAACACTGAAGCTTTCTTT.

V and J are TRBV19 and TRBJ2-7; the match to TRBD1 covers 7 bases. The germline gives CDR1 LNHDA, CDR2 SQIVND (reference sequence). This CDR3 contains 14 residues. Losses at the gene ends were 5 bases for V and 3 bases for J; bases not matched to a gene: 7. CDR3: CASSPRQGFYEQYF. DNA for the CDR3: TGTGCCAGTAGTCCTAGACAGGGATTCTACGAGCAGTACTTC.

The chain links TRBV18 to TRBJ1-2; possible D gene TRBD1, 5 bases. V lost 4 bases, J lost 3 bases, and 9 bases lay in between. The V gene's germline CDR1 is KGHSH and CDR2 LQKENI. This CDR3 is built from 13 residues. The CDR3 here is CASSQAGDYGYTF. In DNA form, the CDR3 reads TGTGCCAGCTCACAAGCGGGGGACTATGGCTACACCTTC.

The V gene is TRBV11-2, the J gene TRBJ2-5; D uncertain. The germline V gene encodes CDR1 SGHAT and CDR2 FQNNGV. V lost 0 bases and J 1 base, leaving 6 bases between the germline ends. This CDR3 is built from 14 residues. The CDR3 bases are TGTGCCAGCAGCTTAGATTACTTCCAAGAGACCCAGTACTTC. Translation: CASSLDYFQETQYF. The full variable domain, its missing parts supplied by reference TRBV11-2 and TRBJ2-5, is EAGVAQSPRYKIIEKRQSVAFWCNPISGHATLYWYQQILGQGPKLLIQFQNNGVVDDSQLPKDRFSAERLKGVDSTLKIQPAKLEDSAVYLCASSLDYFQETQYFGPGTRLLVL.

This sequence joins TRBV30 and TRBJ1-5, with D perhaps TRBD1 (5 bases). CDR3 length: 13 residues. The germline V and J ends were trimmed by 3 bases and 2 bases, with 8 bases remaining between them. Germline V gene sequence: CDR1 GTSNPN, CDR2 SVGIG (reference sequence). The CDR3 is CAWRGRGNQPQHF. CDR3 sequence (DNA): TGTGCCTGGAGGGGCAGGGGCAATCAGCCCCAGCATTTT.

The rearrangement joins TRBV7-8 to TRBJ2-5, with 10 nucleotides matching TRBD1. After removal of 4 bases from V and 2 bases from J, the junction contained 10 bases not matched to a gene. CDR1 SGHVS and CDR2 FQNEAQ come from the germline V gene. The CDR3 is 17 residues long. CDR3 loop: CASSSSPGTGVQETQYF. CDR3 nucleotide sequence: TGTGCCAGCAGCTCCAGTCCCGGGACAGGGGTGCAAGAGACCCAGTACTTC.

This chain joins TRBV3-1 (or the pseudogene TRBV3-2) and TRBJ1-1; 7 bases align to TRBD1. The CDR3 loop spans 16 amino acids. Germline trimming cut 3 bases from V and 5 bases from J; bases unmatched to any gene: 12. The V gene's germline CDR1 is LGHDT and CDR2 YNNKEL (reference sequence). This chain's CDR3 is CASSHTSGRGVTEAFF. As DNA, the CDR3 is TGTGCCAGCAGCCACACTTCGGGCAGGGGGGTTACTGAAGCTTTCTTT.

The gene calls are TRBV7-8 and TRBJ1-2, with TRBD1 as a possible D gene (6 bases). This CDR3 has 14 residues. The V and J ends lost 3 bases and 4 bases respectively, with 12 bases between them. Germline assignment: CDR1 SGHVS and CDR2 FQNEAQ. The CDR3 nucleotides read TGTGCCAGCAGCTTTTCACAGGGACCCTATGGCTACACCTTC. It specifies CASSFSQGPYGYTF.

The rearrangement joins TRBV4-2 to TRBJ2-7; maybe TRBD1 (5 bases). The CDR3 contains 15 residues. Germline V gene data show CDR1 as LGHNA and CDR2 as YNFKEQ. Trimming removed 0 bases from V and 0 bases from J, with 9 bases in between. Here the CDR3 reads CASSQELGVSYEQYF. Written as DNA, the CDR3 is TGTGCCAGCAGCCAAGAATTAGGGGTCTCCTACGAGCAGTACTTC.

The chain joins TRBV27 to TRBJ2-1, with 9 nucleotides matching TRBD1. Germline CDR1 MNHEY, CDR2 SMNVEV (reference sequence). Trimming cost V 6 bases and J 9 bases; bases outside gene matches: 15. The CDR3 covers 16 residues. CDR3 in DNA: TGTGCCAGCAGCCCGCTGCCGGGACAGGGCGTAGGTGAGCAGTTCTTC. Translating gives CASSPLPGQGVGEQFF.

The V and J genes are TRBV5-8 and TRBJ1-4, with D maybe TRBD1 (6 bases). V was clipped by 4 bases and J by 7 bases, with 11 bases between them. The CDR3 runs 13 residues. Germline V gives CDR1 SGHTS, CDR2 YDEGEE. The CDR3 loop is CASSRRDIEKLFF. The CDR3 bases are TGTGCCAGCAGCCGCCGGGACATTGAAAAACTGTTTTTT. Supplemented by reference TRBV5-8 and TRBJ1-4, the full variable domain reads EAGVTQSPTHLIKTRGQQATLRCSPISGHTSVYWYQQALGLGLQFLLWYDEGEERNRGNFPPRFSGRQFPNYSSELNVNALELEDSALYLCASSRRDIEKLFFGSGTQLSVL.

The chain uses TRBV11-3 and TRBJ2-5; perhaps TRBD1 as D (6 bases). Looked up from germline, CDR1 is SGHNT and CDR2 is YENEEA. V shed 5 bases and J shed 3 bases, with 10 bases lying between them. The CDR3 is 13 amino acids. Written as DNA, the CDR3 is TGTGCCAGCAGCCGTTGGACAGAAGAGACCCAGTACTTC. This codes for CASSRWTEETQYF.

The gene calls are TRBV28 and TRBJ1-5; D possibly corresponds to TRBD1 (5 bases). Germline V gives CDR1 MDHEN, CDR2 SYDVKM. The germline V and J ends were trimmed by 7 bases and 6 bases, with 16 bases remaining between them. CDR3 length: 14 amino acids. CDR3 residues: CASTKAGGSQPQHF. For the CDR3, the DNA is TGTGCCAGCACAAAAGCGGGGGGTAGTCAGCCCCAGCATTTT.

J is TRBJ2-7 and V is TRBV5-6, with 10 bases matching TRBD2. J gave up 1 base and V 2 bases, and 3 bases lay outside the gene matches. Germline V gene sequence: CDR1 SGHDT, CDR2 YYEEEE. The CDR3 totals 15 residues. The CDR3 nucleotides read TGTGCCAGCAGCTTTTCTAGCGGGGGTTCCTACGAGCAGTACTTC. It yields the protein CASSFSSGGSYEQYF.

This chain links TRBV19 with TRBJ2-1; 10 nucleotides line up with TRBD2. Germline V gene data show CDR1 as LNHDA and CDR2 as SQIVND (reference sequence). CDR3 length equals 13 residues. V lost 5 bases, J lost 9 bases, and 4 bases stayed unmatched. The CDR3 DNA reads TGTGCCAGTAGTCCCCGGACTAGCGGTGAGCAGTTCTTC. Amino acid sequence: CASSPRTSGEQFF.

The V gene is TRBV28, the J gene TRBJ2-7; 7 bases align to TRBD2. CDR3 length equals 14 residues. Looked up from germline, CDR1 is MDHEN and CDR2 is SYDVKM. V lost 5 bases to trimming and J lost 0 bases; unmatched junction nucleotides: 4. The CDR3 sequence is CASSISGPSYEQYF. CDR3 sequence (DNA): TGTGCCAGCAGTATTAGCGGGCCCTCCTACGAGCAGTACTTC.

This clone showed up just a few times. Its ends do not fully match the called genes, so a read error is possible. The V gene is TRBV29-1, the J gene TRBJ2-7; 8 nucleotides match TRBD2. The germline gives CDR1 SQVTM, CDR2 ANQGSEA. CDR3 length: 13 residues. The chain's CDR3 is CSVEAGDAYEQYF. DNA for the CDR3: TGCAGCGTAGAAGCGGGAGACGCTTACGAGCAGTACTTC.

This clone was counted between two and nine times. CDR3 sequence reads: CASSYSAGAEAFF. The CDR3 nucleotides are TGTGCCAGCAGTTACTCGGCCGGGGCTGAAGCTTTCTTT. This chain connects TRBV6-2 or TRBV6-3 to TRBJ1-1; D not resolved. With 0 bases removed from V and 6 bases from J, the gap between germline ends came to 8 bases. The CDR3 loop spans 13 amino acids. Per germline, CDR1 MNHEY and CDR2 SVGEGT.

The chain recombines TRBV7-9 with TRBJ1-1; no reliable D call. The CDR3 covers 14 residues. Deletions cut 2 bases from V and 2 bases from J, with 9 bases between. Germline CDR1 and CDR2: SEHNR and FQNEAQ (reference sequence). The DNA for the CDR3 is TGTGCCAGCAGCTTAATGGTTAGCAACACTGAAGCTTTCTTT. Translated, it gives CASSLMVSNTEAFF.